Listed here are 10 T cell receptor beta chains from one sample, sequenced in a study of blood T cells in healthy people across ages (dated by TCRdb to between 2015 and 2016). Library generation was performed with 5' RACE. Instrument on record: Illumina HiSeq 2500. The second PCR ran for about 6 to 11 cycles and used a J-beta primer mix along with a sample-barcoded 5' primer. Clones were called with MiXCR by TCRdb after fastp trimmed the public reads at Q25, and only in-frame beta chains were retained. Rows with a matching CDR3 protein are joined into one entry that keeps the most common DNA and genes. Recorded for this sample are about 940,000 distinct CDR3 sequences; 45% to 50% of them occurred a single time. The top ten hold around an eighth of the sample. Sample: blood. These receptors were obtained from a man between 25 and 39 years old in good health.

The chain has TRBV20-1 and TRBJ2-7; 7 bases agree with TRBD1. CDR3 length equals 14 residues. Germline CDR1 and CDR2: DFQATT and SNEGSKA (reference sequence). The V gene end was trimmed by 5 bases and the J gene end by 5 bases; junction bases not matched to a gene: 12. This CDR3 is CSAGKMGQTHEQYF. CDR3 sequence (DNA): TGCAGTGCTGGCAAGATGGGACAGACCCACGAGCAGTACTTC.

In this sample, this clonotype turned up a few times. The V call is TRBV7-9, the J call TRBJ2-1, with 9 bases that match TRBD1. After removal of 2 bases from V and 8 bases from J, the junction contained 7 bases not matched to a gene. Germline assignment: CDR1 SEHNR and CDR2 FQNEAQ (reference sequence). CDR3 length: 15 amino acids. The CDR3 reads CASSLSTGGEDEQFF. In nucleotides, the CDR3 is TGTGCCAGCAGCTTATCAACAGGGGGCGAGGATGAGCAGTTCTTC.

This chain uses TRBV4-2 with TRBJ1-2; TRBD1 matches 8 bases. Unmatched junction bases numbered 7, after V lost 0 bases and J lost 4 bases. Germline loops: CDR1 LGHNA, CDR2 YNFKEQ. The CDR3 has 16 residues. This chain's CDR3 is CASSQDGGQGSYGYTF. The CDR3 nucleotides are TGTGCCAGCAGCCAAGACGGAGGACAGGGTTCCTATGGCTACACCTTC.

This clonotype was seen more than once but under ten times. This chain connects TRBV4-3 to TRBJ1-6; D remains unclear. Germline CDR1 reads LGHNA; CDR2 reads YSLEER. The CDR3 is 18 residues long. Between the trimmed V and J ends, which lost 0 bases and 0 bases, there was a span of 12 bases. CDR3 nucleotides: TGCGCCAGCAGCCAAGATTCGGCCGCTAGCTCCTATAATTCACCCCTCCACTTT. Translated: CASSQDSAASSYNSPLHF.

There are a few counts of this clonotype. V is TRBV10-2 and J is TRBJ1-5; unclear D gene. Germline loops: CDR1 WSHSY, CDR2 SAAADI. CDR3 length equals 10 residues. V was cut by 10 bases and J by 5 bases, with 6 bases left in between. The CDR3 here is CATFDQPQHF. CDR3 DNA: TGCGCCACCTTTGATCAGCCCCAGCATTTT.

The chain employs TRBV4-1 and TRBJ2-2, with 8 bases lining up with TRBD1. V trimming: 2 bases; J trimming: 7 bases; junction bases outside the gene matches: 9. This CDR3 has 16 amino acids. In germline, CDR1 is MGHRA, CDR2 YSYEKL. This CDR3 reads CASSQPRTGIIGELFF. For the CDR3, the DNA is TGCGCCAGCAGCCAACCGAGGACAGGGATCATCGGGGAGCTGTTTTTT.

There are a few counts of this clonotype. The chain recombines TRBV5-1 with TRBJ2-7; D perhaps matches TRBD1 (6 bases). Trimming removed 2 bases at V and 3 bases at J, with 9 bases between. Germline CDR1 reads SGHRS; CDR2 reads YFSETQ. The CDR3 contains 13 residues. CDR3: CASSFTGIYEQYF. For the CDR3, the DNA is TGCGCCAGCAGCTTTACAGGGATCTACGAGCAGTACTTC.

This clonotype was seen a handful of times. The V call is TRBV6-1, the J call TRBJ2-7; 10 bases align to TRBD1. CDR3 length: 13 amino acids. V shed 8 bases and J 4 bases; nucleotides not matched to a gene: 5. Germline CDR1 MNHNS, CDR2 SASEGT. The CDR3 region is CASPGQGMYEQYF. The CDR3 region has the DNA TGTGCCAGCCCGGGACAGGGGATGTACGAGCAGTACTTC.

The chain has TRBV5-1 and TRBJ2-2; D is unresolved. Germline V gives CDR1 SGHRS, CDR2 YFSETQ. The length of the CDR3 is 12 residues. Trimming shortened V by 1 base and J by 7 bases, and 5 bases separated the two germline ends. The CDR3 loop is CASSLNGGELFF. In nucleotides, the CDR3 is TGCGCCAGCAGCTTGAACGGCGGGGAGCTGTTTTTT.

Concerning this clonotype: A read error may be the cause here, since a much bigger clone is one base away. The V call is TRBV5-1, the J call TRBJ2-1; 7 bases fit TRBD2. Matching the DNA end better, TRBJ2-7 makes the J call doubtful. The length of the CDR3 is 15 residues. Germline V lookup: CDR1 SGHRS, CDR2 YFSETQ. This CDR3 reads CASSPGTTGIDEQYF. The CDR3 DNA reads as TGCGCCAGCAGCCCTGGGACTACCGGCATCGATGAGCAGTACTTC.